This T cell receptor beta chain was observed in a study of shared clonotypes between healthy human individuals. Naive CD8 cells lacked CD45RO and underwent positive selection for CCR7, leaving out terminally differentiated effector memory CD45RA+ cells. Each cell subset's genomic DNA was divided evenly among several immunoSEQ plates. Data came from immunoSEQ multiplex PCR; TCRdb stores just in-frame clones and leaves some out. The repertoire includes under 1 million clones, over 90% of them detected once, and around 24% sits in the top ten. V lost 2 bases and J lost 7, with 14 bases in between. Per the germline V gene, CDR1 is PRHDT and CDR2 is FYEKMQ (reference sequence). The CDR3 has 15 residues.

The sequence came from a man younger than 40 in good health. The material sequenced was naive CD8+ T cells sorted from blood. The V gene is TRBV13, the J gene TRBJ2-2; D is possibly TRBD1 (6 bases). CDR3 DNA: TGTGCCAGCAGCTTACCTTCAGAAGGGGGCGGGGAGCTGTTTTTT. Translation gives CASSLPSEGGGELFF.